The 3 T cell receptor beta chains presented below share a single source sample, sequenced in a study of CD8 T cells in ankylosing spondylitis. Study-level findings and limits: There was a TCR beta motif, made of several highly homologous variants, that appeared characteristic of ankylosing spondylitis blood.

TCRdb reprocessed the 5' RACE reads via MiXCR and lists one record per CDR3 protein. The sample holds 200,000 to 250,000 distinct CDR3 sequences, approximately 20% seen once. Their antigens remain unidentified. The sample taken for sequencing was blood, either unsorted or a sorted T cell fraction (not recorded which). These receptors originate from a male donor with ankylosing spondylitis.

This clonotype appeared a few times. The chain recombines TRBV19 with TRBJ2-1, with D possibly matching TRBD1 (7 bases). V shed 3 bases and J shed 2 bases, with 14 bases lying between them. Germline lookup yields CDR1 LNHDA and CDR2 SQIVND (reference sequence). The CDR3 extends over 16 amino acids. The CDR3 coding sequence is TGTGCCAGTAGTATGCAGGGGGGAGTAACCTACAATGAGCAGTTCTTC. As protein: CASSMQGGVTYNEQFF.

This chain joins TRBV6-4 and TRBJ2-2; 9 bases fit TRBD1. The CDR3 consists of 17 residues. The germline CDR1 and CDR2 sequences are MRHNA and SNTAGT. With V trimmed by 0 bases and J by 2 bases, 4 bases remained unmatched. CDR3 nucleotides: TGTGCCAGCAGTGACTCGCTGGACAGGGGAAACACCGGGGAGCTGTTTTTT. Its translation: CASSDSLDRGNTGELFF.

The chain is built from TRBV9 and TRBJ2-3; D call uncertain. Germline values: CDR1 SGDLS, CDR2 YYNGEE. Trimming stripped 3 bases from V and 6 bases from J, with 8 bases between. There are 12 residues in the CDR3. The CDR3 loop is CASSAGCDTQYF. Written as DNA, the CDR3 is TGTGCCAGCAGCGCCGGGTGTGATACGCAGTATTTT. Combining the CDR3 with reference TRBV9 and TRBJ2-3 gives the whole variable domain DSGVTQTPKHLITATGQRVTLRCSPRSGDLSVYWYQQSLDQGLQFLIQYYNGEERAKGNILERFSAQQFPDLHSELNLSSLELGDSALYFCASSAGCDTQYFGPGTRLTVL.